Listed below are T cell receptor beta chains from one sample, sequenced in a study of blood T cells in healthy people across ages. TCRdb reanalysed the 5' RACE reads using MiXCR and keeps one entry per CDR3 protein. The sample lists about 1 million distinct CDR3 sequences, around 45% occurring once. Sequencing used blood. These receptors originate from a woman aged 55-69 years in good health. The CDR3 runs from the conserved cysteine through the conserved F or W. Each record gives: CDR3 DNA, CDR3 protein, clone size, V gene, J gene, D gene. A D gene is named only where the DNA matches it firmly. Clone size, where shown, is once, few, many, or a class for clones that have expanded.

TGCAGTGCTAGAGACCTAAGCGGGTCCCAAGAGACCCAGTACTTC,CSARDLSGSQETQYF,-,TRBV20-1,TRBJ2-5,-
TGTGCCAGCCTAGCGACAGAGTACGAGCAGTACTTC,CASLATEYEQYF,-,TRBV2,TRBJ2-7,-
TGTGCCAGCAGTTACGGACAGGGTTGGTACGAGCAGTACTTC,CASSYGQGWYEQYF,few,TRBV6-5,TRBJ2-7,TRBD1
TGTGCCAGCAGTAGATCCGCAGGGGGCGTAAACATTCGGTACTTC,CASSRSAGGVNIRYF,-,TRBV27,TRBJ2-4,TRBD1
TGCGCCAGCAGCCTCGGGGCGGGGGACAGGGGGCGCGGGAACACTGAAGCTTTCTTT,CASSLGAGDRGRGNTEAFF,-,TRBV4-1,TRBJ1-1,TRBD1
TGTGCCAGCAGGCGACGACTAGCGTCAGATACGCAGTATTTT,CASRRRLASDTQYF,few,TRBV12-3/TRBV12-4,TRBJ2-3,TRBD2
TGTGCCAGCACGGCAGAAGTGAACACCGGGGAGCTGTTTTTT,CASTAEVNTGELFF,-,TRBV6-6,TRBJ2-2,-
TGTGCCAGCAGCAAAGGACGGGGGACCGGGGCCAACGTCCTGACTTTC,CASSKGRGTGANVLTF,-,TRBV21-1,TRBJ2-6,-
TGCGCCAGTCAACCAGCCAGGGGGATGGAGACCCAGTACTTC,CASQPARGMETQYF,-,TRBV5-1,TRBJ2-5,TRBD1
TGTGCCATCAGTGGCCGGACAGGACACTATGGCTACACCTTC,CAISGRTGHYGYTF,-,TRBV10-3,TRBJ1-2,TRBD1
TGTGCCAGCAGCCTAGGGACAGGGCCATTGGGTACGCAGTATTTT,CASSLGTGPLGTQYF,few,TRBV7-6,TRBJ2-3,TRBD1
TGCGCCAGCAGCCCGCCCCGGGACTTGATCACAGATACGCAGTATTTT,CASSPPRDLITDTQYF,-,TRBV5-1,TRBJ2-3,-
TGTGCCAGCAGCGTAGGAGGTAGAGAAGCTTTCTTT,CASSVGGREAFF,-,TRBV9,TRBJ1-1,-
TGTGCCAGCAGCCCCGACAGGGATTTACTTGCCTACGAGCAGTACTTC,CASSPDRDLLAYEQYF,-,TRBV28,TRBJ2-7,TRBD1
TGTGCCACCAGCAGAGATCTAGGCAGGGGCGATGAGCAGTTCTTC,CATSRDLGRGDEQFF,-,TRBV15,TRBJ2-1,-
TGCGCCAGCAGCCCGGGGGGACTAGCGGGAGCCTACGAGCAGTACTTC,CASSPGGLAGAYEQYF,-,TRBV5-1,TRBJ2-7,TRBD2
TGTGCCAGCAGCCCGTACCCGCGGGAGGGCCATCACAATGAGCAGTACTTC,CASSPYPREGHHNEQYF,once,TRBV11-2,TRBJ2-5,TRBD2
TGCAGCGTCGAAGAACCCGAAAGACAGAGAACCCAGTACTTC,CSVEEPERQRTQYF,-,TRBV29-1,TRBJ2-5,-
TGTGCCAGCAGTTTTGGGACTAGCGTCCAAGAGACCCAGTACTTC,CASSFGTSVQETQYF,few,TRBV12-3/TRBV12-4,TRBJ2-5,TRBD2
TGTGCCAGCAGACCCGTGGGACTAGCGGGGGGCTACTCCTACAATGAGCAGTTCTTC,CASRPVGLAGGYSYNEQFF,-,TRBV27,TRBJ2-1,TRBD2
TGTGCCAGCAGCGGCGTAGGGTTTGGCACAGATACGCAGTATTTT,CASSGVGFGTDTQYF,-,TRBV11-2,TRBJ2-3,-
TGTGCCAGCAGCTCTAGCGGGAAAGAGACCCAGTACTTC,CASSSSGKETQYF,-,TRBV7-7,TRBJ2-5,TRBD2
TGTGCCACCAGTGATCCCACAGGGTCTGGCTACACCTTC,CATSDPTGSGYTF,once,TRBV24-1,TRBJ1-2,-
TGTGCCAGCAGCTTACTAGCGGAGCCTTACAATGAGCAGTTCTTC,CASSLLAEPYNEQFF,-,TRBV7-3,TRBJ2-1,TRBD2
TGTGCCAGTAGGACAGGGGTCGGCGAAAAACTGTTTTTT,CASRTGVGEKLFF,-,TRBV6-1,TRBJ1-4,TRBD1
TGTGCCAGCAGTTTAAAGGTCGGATCCTACGAGCAGTACTTC,CASSLKVGSYEQYF,few,TRBV27,TRBJ2-7,-
TGTGCCAGTACTCGACAGGGGGCGGAGGAGACCCAGTACTTC,CASTRQGAEETQYF,-,TRBV6-5,TRBJ2-5,TRBD1
TGTGCCAGCAGCCCAAATACGGGGGGAGGCACAGATACGCAGTATTTT,CASSPNTGGGTDTQYF,few,TRBV7-6,TRBJ2-3,TRBD2
TGTGCCAGCAGTTTATCTCACTCAAGGGGAGAGACCCAGTACTTC,CASSLSHSRGETQYF,few,TRBV12-3/TRBV12-4,TRBJ2-5,-
TGCGCCAGCAGCCCGTCTGGAGGCTCCTACGAGCAGTACTTC,CASSPSGGSYEQYF,many,TRBV5-1,TRBJ2-7,-
TGTGCCACCAGCAGAGATAGAGGGGATGGCTACACCTTC,CATSRDRGDGYTF,-,TRBV15,TRBJ1-2,-
TGTGCCAGTAAACGGGACAACTCCTACGAGCAGTACTTC,CASKRDNSYEQYF,few,TRBV6-1,TRBJ2-7,-
TGCGCCAGCAGCTTGGGGGGCACCTTATACGAGCAGTACTTC,CASSLGGTLYEQYF,-,TRBV5-1,TRBJ2-7,-
TGTGCCTCCAAGGGGGGAGGAGAGACCCAGTACTTC,CASKGGGETQYF,few,TRBV6-1,TRBJ2-5,-
TGTGCCACCAGTGATTTGGAGGATACGCAGTATTTT,CATSDLEDTQYF,many,TRBV24-1,TRBJ2-3,-